The TCR beta chain under discussion was sequenced for a study of patients and donors after allogeneic stem cell transplantation (dated by TCRdb to 2018 to 2020). The library was made by RT-PCR. The instrument given in TCRdb is NextSeq 550. The public reads were reanalyzed by TCRdb: fastp trimming at Q25, MiXCR alignment, in-frame beta chains only. Merged by CDR3 protein, the rows form single entries marked with the most common genes and DNA. In all, the sample holds hundreds of thousands of distinct CDR3 sequences, and 16% of those were seen once. Roughly 7.2% of the sample is in the top ten clones. The CDR3 covers 17 residues, taking in both the cysteine and the phenylalanine. Only the CDR3 portion is preserved as DNA: 51 bases, with reading frame beginning at the first base. Relative to germline, V is missing 5 bases and J is missing 1 base, with 7 bases of the junction outside any gene match. This clonotype was seen a handful of times. This receptor's antigen is unknown. One base away there is no much larger clone; base qualities are not given.

The rearrangement combines TRBV12-3 or TRBV12-4 with TRBJ2-6; a stretch of 8 junction bases matches TRBD1. Specimen: blood, either unsorted or a sorted T cell fraction (not recorded which). The origin of this receptor is a human donor who was either an allogeneic HSCT recipient or a stem cell or donor lymphocyte infusion donor (not recorded which). It is not recorded whose cells these are; they may come from a transplant donor. This receptor has the CDR3 CASSQDQGASGANVLTF. In nucleotide form, the sequence is TGTGCCAGCAGTCAGGATCAGGGGGCATCTGGGGCCAACGTCCTGACTTTC.